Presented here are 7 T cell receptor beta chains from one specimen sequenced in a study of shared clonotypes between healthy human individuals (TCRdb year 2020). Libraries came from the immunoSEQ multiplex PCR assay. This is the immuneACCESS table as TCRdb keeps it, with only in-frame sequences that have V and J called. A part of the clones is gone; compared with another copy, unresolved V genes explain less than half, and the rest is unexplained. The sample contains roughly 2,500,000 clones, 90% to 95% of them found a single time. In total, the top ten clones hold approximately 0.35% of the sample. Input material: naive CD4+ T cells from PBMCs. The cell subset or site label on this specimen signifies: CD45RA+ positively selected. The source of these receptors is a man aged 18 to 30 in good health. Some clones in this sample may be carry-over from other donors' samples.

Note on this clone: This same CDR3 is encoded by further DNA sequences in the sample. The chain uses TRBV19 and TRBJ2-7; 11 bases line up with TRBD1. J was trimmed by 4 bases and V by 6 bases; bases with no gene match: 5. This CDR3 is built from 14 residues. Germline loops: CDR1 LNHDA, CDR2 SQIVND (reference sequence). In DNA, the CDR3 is TGTGCCAGTAGCGTCGGGACAGGGGGTTACGAGCAGTACTTC. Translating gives CASSVGTGGYEQYF.

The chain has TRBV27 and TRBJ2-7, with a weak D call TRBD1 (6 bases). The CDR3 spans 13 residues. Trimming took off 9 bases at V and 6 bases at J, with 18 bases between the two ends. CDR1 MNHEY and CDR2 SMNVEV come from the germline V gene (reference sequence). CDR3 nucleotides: TGTGCCAGGTCAAACCTTACAGGGTTCGAGCAGTACTTC. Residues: CARSNLTGFEQYF.

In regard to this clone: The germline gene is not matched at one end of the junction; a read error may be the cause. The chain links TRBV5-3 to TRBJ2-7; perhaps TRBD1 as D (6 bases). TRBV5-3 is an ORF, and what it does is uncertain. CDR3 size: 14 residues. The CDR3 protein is CASSSADRSYEQYF. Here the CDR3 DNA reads TGTGCCAGCAGCTCAGCGGACAGATCCTACGAGCAGTACTTC.

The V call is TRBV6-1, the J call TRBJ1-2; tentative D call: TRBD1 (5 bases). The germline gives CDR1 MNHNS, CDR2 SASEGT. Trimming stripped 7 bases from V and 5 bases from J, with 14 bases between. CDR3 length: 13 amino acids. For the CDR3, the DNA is TGTGCCAGCAAACCCGGGGGTGGATATGGCTACACCTTC. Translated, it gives CASKPGGGYGYTF.

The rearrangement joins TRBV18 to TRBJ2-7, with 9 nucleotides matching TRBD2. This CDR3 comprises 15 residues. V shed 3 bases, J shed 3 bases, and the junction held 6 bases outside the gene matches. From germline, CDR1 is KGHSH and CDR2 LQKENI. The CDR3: CASSPPGLAFYEQYF. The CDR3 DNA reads TGTGCCAGCTCACCTCCGGGACTAGCCTTCTACGAGCAGTACTTC.

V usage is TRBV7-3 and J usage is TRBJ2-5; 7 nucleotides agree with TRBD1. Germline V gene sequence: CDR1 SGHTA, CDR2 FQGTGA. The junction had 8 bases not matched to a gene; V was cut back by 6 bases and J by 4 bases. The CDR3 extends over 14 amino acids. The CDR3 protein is CASSLTQGTETQYF. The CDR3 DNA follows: TGTGCCAGCAGTCTAACACAGGGGACAGAGACCCAGTACTTC.

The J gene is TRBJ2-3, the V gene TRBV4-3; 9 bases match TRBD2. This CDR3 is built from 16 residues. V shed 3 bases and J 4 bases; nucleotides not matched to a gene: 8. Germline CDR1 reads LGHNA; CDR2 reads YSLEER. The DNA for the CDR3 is TGCGCCAGCAGCCAGGGTAGCGGGAGTCTCTCAGATACGCAGTATTTT. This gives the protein CASSQGSGSLSDTQYF.